The sequence of this T cell receptor (beta chain) was determined in a study of response to subunit inactivated influenza vaccine. The study's findings and limits: Authors proposed each seasonal influenza vaccination draws in few new T cells.

TCRdb re-called the RT-PCR reads with MiXCR, one entry per CDR3 protein. This sample has about 700,000 distinct CDR3 sequences; 14% occur once, and the top ten carry 7.5% to 8%. In its sample, this clonotype was seen a few times. Its antigen is not identified. Trimming pared 0 bases from V and 8 bases from J, leaving 2 bases between. CDR1 and CDR2 (germline): SGHRS, YFSETQ. This CDR3 is 11 amino acids long. Specimen: PBMCs from blood, collected 14 days before vaccination. The J gene is TRBJ2-2, the V gene TRBV5-1; D is unclear. The receptor comes from a man aged 45 to 65 who received an inactivated influenza vaccine. The CDR3 nucleotides read TGCGCCAGCAGCTTGGAAGGGGAGCTGTTTTTT. It translates to CASSLEGELFF.